Listed below are T cell receptor beta chains from one sample, sequenced in a study of T cells in tumors after PD-1 blockade. The assay was immunoSEQ multiplex PCR, and TCRdb's table has in-frame clones only and misses some. The sample shows tens of thousands of clones, approximately 79% of them seen only once. The material was PBMCs, obtained before anti-PD-1 therapy. These receptors originate from a human donor with advanced basal cell or squamous cell carcinoma (not recorded which). Each CDR3 is given with its conserved first and last residue. The D gene is left open where the match is weak. Not all rows give a size; the values are once, few, many and, for expanded clones, a class.

d_gene	abundance	j_gene	v_gene	CDR3aa	CDR3nt
-	-	TRBJ1-4	TRBV5-1	CASSLEGGIGEKLFF	TGCGCCAGCAGCTTGGAAGGAGGGATTGGTGAAAAACTGTTTTTT
-	few	TRBJ2-7	TRBV7-9	CASSLMDEQYF	TGTGCCAGCAGCTTAATGGACGAGCAGTACTTC
-	-	TRBJ2-2	TRBV21-1	CASSILDRGDTGELFF	TGTGCCAGCAGCATTTTAGACAGGGGTGACACCGGGGAGCTGTTTTTT
-	-	TRBJ2-4	TRBV19	CVGSGVWAENIQYF	TGTGTCGGTAGTGGGGTGTGGGCCGAAAACATTCAGTACTTC
TRBD1	-	TRBJ1-2	TRBV5-1	CASSPGQGYGYTF	TGCGCCAGCAGTCCGGGACAGGGCTATGGCTACACCTTC
-	-	TRBJ1-1	TRBV4-1	CASSQGGGGSGENTEAFF	TGCGCCAGCAGCCAAGGAGGGGGTGGTTCTGGTGAGAACACTGAAGCTTTCTTT
TRBD1	-	TRBJ1-2	TRBV2	CATGTGGDYGYTF	TGTGCCACCGGGACAGGGGGAGACTATGGCTACACCTTC
-	-	TRBJ1-5	TRBV19	CASSIAGYSNQPQHF	TGTGCCAGTAGTATAGCAGGGTATAGCAATCAGCCCCAGCATTTT
TRBD2	-	TRBJ2-3	TRBV6-1	CASSERERETDTQYF	TGTGCCAGCAGTGAGCGGGAGCGGGAAACAGATACGCAGTATTTT
TRBD2	-	TRBJ2-7	TRBV4-1	CASSLAASGNREQYF	TGCGCCAGCAGCCTTGCGGCTAGCGGGAACAGAGAGCAGTACTTC
-	once	TRBJ2-7	TRBV27	CASIGPGGGPRSSYEQYF	TGTGCCAGCATAGGCCCCGGTGGGGGACCCCGGAGCTCCTACGAGCAGTACTTC
-	-	TRBJ2-3	TRBV5-1	CASSLDPGSTDTQYF	TGCGCCAGCAGCTTGGACCCGGGGAGCACAGATACGCAGTATTTT
TRBD1	-	TRBJ2-7	TRBV6-2/TRBV6-3	CASSFPQGARYEQYF	TGTGCCAGCAGTTTCCCCCAGGGGGCACGGTACGAGCAGTACTTC
TRBD1	-	TRBJ1-1	TRBV5-1	CASSLEAAGQRAFF	TGCGCCAGCAGCTTGGAGGCAGCGGGACAGAGAGCTTTCTTT
-	-	TRBJ2-7	TRBV9	CASSVGGGGYEQYF	TGTGCCAGCAGCGTAGGAGGGGGAGGCTACGAGCAGTACTTC
TRBD1	-	TRBJ1-1	TRBV7-2	CASSSPDRGPMNTEAFF	TGTGCCAGCAGTTCTCCGGACAGGGGACCAATGAACACTGAAGCTTTCTTT
TRBD1	-	TRBJ2-2	TRBV5-1	CASSLTGGITGELFF	TGCGCCAGCAGCTTGACAGGGGGGATCACCGGGGAGCTGTTTTTT
TRBD2	-	TRBJ2-5	TRBV6-5	CASAGGGLETQYF	TGTGCCAGCGCGGGAGGTGGGTTGGAGACCCAGTACTTC
-	-	TRBJ2-5	TRBV7-8	CASSFGLSQETQYF	TGTGCCAGCAGCTTCGGCCTTTCCCAAGAGACCCAGTACTTC
-	-	TRBJ1-1	TRBV19	CASSIEGIMNTEAFF	TGTGCCAGTAGTATAGAGGGGATTATGAACACTGAAGCTTTCTTT
TRBD2	once	TRBJ2-5	TRBV11-1	CASSARLAGAQETQYF	TGTGCCAGCAGCGCCCGACTAGCGGGGGCACAAGAGACCCAGTACTTC
-	once	TRBJ2-1	TRBV7-9	CASRATSSEQFF	TGTGCCAGCAGGGCTACTAGCTCTGAGCAGTTCTTC
-	-	TRBJ2-5	TRBV5-4	CASSLAARPETQYF	TGTGCCAGCAGCTTGGCAGCTCGACCGGAGACCCAGTACTTC
-	-	TRBJ2-2	TRBV28	CASSLYTGELFF	TGTGCCAGCAGTTTATACACCGGGGAGCTGTTTTTT
-	-	TRBJ2-1	TRBV6-5	CASSRSFAEQFF	TGTGCCAGCAGTCGAAGTTTTGCTGAGCAGTTCTTC
TRBD1	-	TRBJ2-7	TRBV2	CASRGTGGHYEQYF	TGTGCCAGCAGGGGGACAGGGGGCCACTACGAGCAGTACTTC
TRBD1	-	TRBJ1-4	TRBV24-1	CATSDSTGRNEKLFF	TGTGCCACCAGTGATTCGACAGGGAGAAATGAAAAACTGTTTTTT
TRBD1	-	TRBJ2-1	TRBV6-1	CASSEATGGNEQFF	TGTGCCAGCAGTGAAGCGACAGGGGGCAATGAGCAGTTCTTC
TRBD1	-	TRBJ1-5	TRBV19	CASKDRTGAGPQHF	TGTGCCAGTAAGGATAGGACAGGGGCTGGGCCCCAGCATTTT
-	-	TRBJ2-7	TRBV28	CASTPRPGSYEQYF	TGTGCCAGCACTCCTAGGCCAGGGTCCTACGAGCAGTACTTC
-	-	TRBJ2-2	TRBV19	CASSIISTGELFF	TGTGCCAGTAGTATCATTAGCACCGGGGAGCTGTTTTTT
-	few	TRBJ2-1	TRBV18	CASSPREGEYNEQFF	TGTGCCAGCTCACCACGGGAAGGGGAATACAATGAGCAGTTCTTC
-	-	TRBJ2-1	TRBV27	CASRNPSGRIGLGEQFF	TGTGCCAGCAGAAATCCATCGGGCCGAATCGGGTTGGGTGAGCAGTTCTTC
TRBD1	-	TRBJ1-1	TRBV6-5	CASSYVNRGNTEAFF	TGTGCCAGCAGTTACGTTAACAGGGGGAACACTGAAGCTTTCTTT
-	-	TRBJ1-4	TRBV27	CASRNKGVGATNEKLFF	TGTGCCAGCCGCAATAAGGGCGTCGGGGCAACTAATGAAAAACTGTTTTTT
-	few	TRBJ2-2	TRBV10-1	CASSEGAGELFF	TGCGCCAGCAGTGAGGGGGCCGGGGAGCTGTTTTTT
-	-	TRBJ1-1	TRBV5-1	CASSLVRGEAFF	TGCGCCAGCAGCTTGGTTCGGGGGGAAGCTTTCTTT
-	-	TRBJ2-1	TRBV11-3	CASSLGPDAYEQFF	TGTGCCAGCAGCTTAGGCCCTGACGCATATGAGCAGTTCTTC
-	-	TRBJ1-2	TRBV27	CASYSTGPGYTF	TGTGCCAGTTACTCAACAGGGCCGGGCTACACCTTC
-	-	TRBJ2-3	TRBV7-6	CASSSPPTDTQYF	TGTGCCAGCAGCTCCCCCCCCACAGATACGCAGTATTTT